The 28 T cell receptor beta chains below were found in one sample sequenced in a study of CD8 T cells in cerebrospinal fluid in Alzheimer's disease. Each CDR3 protein gets one entry in TCRdb, which reprocessed the 10x single-cell sequencing reads and gives no DNA. The sample's table shows about 1,400 distinct CDR3 sequences. The sequenced material came from cerebrospinal fluid. These receptors all stem from a human donor with mild cognitive impairment.

The chain uses TRBV15 and TRBJ2-2; no DNA is available, so the TRBD2 call from TCRdb remains unchecked. This CDR3 is 17 amino acids long. The V gene's germline CDR1 is LNHNV and CDR2 YYDKDF (reference sequence). The CDR3 spells CATSRGLAGSDTGELFF.

This clonotype is labeled medium-sized based on frequency. The genes are TRBV2 and TRBJ2-7; TCRdb lists TRBD1, though no DNA is available to test this call. The V gene's germline CDR1 is SNHLY and CDR2 FYNNEI. CDR3 size: 11 residues. CDR3 sequence reads: CASRVGGEQYF. The variable domain in full, with the rest retrieved from reference TRBV2 and TRBJ2-7, is EPEVTQTPSHQVTQMGQEVILRCVPISNHLYFYWYRQILGQKVEFLVSFYNNEISEKSEIFDDQFSVERPDGSNFTLKIRSTKLEDSAMYFCASRVGGEQYFGPGTRLTVT.

This clonotype is labeled medium-sized based on frequency. The chain joins TRBV7-3 to TRBJ1-1. This CDR3 is built from 14 residues. The germline gives CDR1 SGHTA, CDR2 FQGTGA. The CDR3 sequence is CASSLGTGNTEAFF.

Its frequency marks this clonotype as medium-sized. V gene TRBV10-3 combines with J gene TRBJ1-2; as DNA is missing, the TRBD1 call by TCRdb cannot be tested. The CDR3 length is 15 residues. Germline assignment: CDR1 ENHRY and CDR2 SYGVKD. The CDR3 loop is CAISAERNRGSGYTF.

This clonotype is called medium-sized (0.01 to 0.1%) based on its frequency. The CDR3 spells CASSYLAGGSTDTQYF. This chain connects TRBV7-9 to TRBJ2-3; the D call from TCRdb, TRBD2, cannot be confirmed without DNA. CDR3 length equals 16 residues. Germline V gene sequence: CDR1 SEHNR, CDR2 FQNEAQ (reference sequence).

This clonotype is deemed large by its frequency. The rearrangement joins TRBV11-2 to TRBJ1-6. CDR1 and CDR2 from the germline V gene are SGHAT and FQNNGV. The CDR3 covers 15 residues. The chain's CDR3 is CASSLEIGPNSPLHF.

Measured by frequency, this clonotype is medium-sized (0.01 to 0.1%). V and J are TRBV2 and TRBJ1-1; lacking DNA, the TRBD1 call made by TCRdb goes unchecked. The germline V gene has CDR1 SNHLY and CDR2 FYNNEI. The CDR3 spans 16 residues. CDR3 residues: CASSSGAVGVNTEAFF.

The chain carries TRBV6-1 and TRBJ1-2; TCRdb's D call of TRBD1 is untestable without DNA. The CDR3 covers 14 residues. Germline V CDR1 and CDR2: MNHNS, SASEGT. This CDR3 reads CASSVRTGPYGYTF.

The rearrangement joins TRBV10-3 to TRBJ1-2. The CDR3 runs 14 residues. In germline, CDR1 is ENHRY, CDR2 SYGVKD. The CDR3 sequence is CAISESTGRDGYTF.

In terms of frequency, this clonotype is medium-sized (0.01 to 0.1%). The rearrangement uses TRBV4-1 and TRBJ2-1; the D call of TRBD1 rests on TCRdb alone, since no DNA is present to check it. CDR1 MGHRA and CDR2 YSYEKL come from the germline V gene. The CDR3 is made up of 14 amino acids. This CDR3 is CASSQVRAGAEQFF.

The rearrangement uses TRBV6-2 or TRBV6-3 and TRBJ2-3; the D call from TCRdb, TRBD2, cannot be confirmed without DNA. CDR3 size: 18 residues. Germline V CDR1 and CDR2: MNHEY, SVGEGT. CDR3 residues: CASSYGASGRPSTDTQYF.

V gene TRBV7-7 combines with J gene TRBJ2-1; as DNA is missing, the TRBD2 call by TCRdb cannot be tested. The CDR3 length is 16 residues. Germline V gives CDR1 SSHAT, CDR2 FNYEAQ (reference sequence). CDR3 region: CASSLNLAGYNNEQFF. The whole variable domain, remainder taken from reference TRBV7-7 and TRBJ2-1, is GAGVSQSPRYKVTKRGQDVTLRCDPISSHATLYWYQQALGQGPEFLTYFNYEAQPDKSGLPSDRFSAERPEGSISTLTIQRTEQRDSAMYRCASSLNLAGYNNEQFFGPGTRLTVL.

The chain joins TRBV4-3 to TRBJ2-1; the TCRdb call, TRBD1, lacks DNA for checking. Per germline, CDR1 LGHNA and CDR2 YSLEER. The CDR3 runs 16 residues. CDR3 amino acids: CASSQGTGGIYNEQFF.

This clonotype ranks as hyperexpanded in terms of frequency. The rearrangement uses TRBV2 and TRBJ2-3; without DNA, the TCRdb call of TRBD1 cannot be checked. Germline CDR1 SNHLY, CDR2 FYNNEI. The length of the CDR3 is 14 residues. CDR3: CASYRGQGTDTQYF. Complete variable domain (other parts from reference TRBV2 and TRBJ2-3): EPEVTQTPSHQVTQMGQEVILRCVPISNHLYFYWYRQILGQKVEFLVSFYNNEISEKSEIFDDQFSVERPDGSNFTLKIRSTKLEDSAMYFCASYRGQGTDTQYFGPGTRLTVL.

This clonotype is labeled large based on frequency. The chain joins TRBV5-1 to TRBJ2-7; as DNA is missing, the TRBD2 call by TCRdb cannot be tested. This CDR3 region has 15 residues. Per germline, CDR1 SGHRS and CDR2 YFSETQ. The CDR3 spells CASSLGDSRRYEQYF.

The chain carries TRBV19 and TRBJ2-2; as DNA is missing, the TRBD1 call by TCRdb cannot be tested. CDR1 LNHDA and CDR2 SQIVND come from the germline V gene (reference sequence). The CDR3 is 14 amino acids. This CDR3 is CASSKDRGTGELFF.

The chain combines TRBV7-8 with TRBJ2-3; TCRdb proposes TRBD1, but this gene call is untestable without DNA. CDR1 and CDR2 (germline): SGHVS, FQNEAQ. The CDR3 has 16 amino acids. This CDR3 reads CASSPRGTPDWDTQYF.

Measured by frequency, this clonotype is medium-sized. The rearrangement uses TRBV18 and TRBJ2-1. CDR3 length: 14 residues. CDR1 and CDR2 from the germline V gene are KGHSH and LQKENI. CDR3: CASSPLDSNNEQFF.

Frequency places this clonotype as hyperexpanded (1% or more). The J gene is TRBJ2-2, the V gene TRBV30; checking the TCRdb D call of TRBD2 is not possible without DNA. Germline loops: CDR1 GTSNPN, CDR2 SVGIG (reference sequence). The CDR3 contains 14 residues. CDR3: CAWRRGLGSGELFF.

This clonotype registers medium-sized (0.01 to 0.1%) by frequency. The rearrangement uses TRBV2 and TRBJ2-3. The CDR3 covers 12 residues. CDR1 and CDR2 from the germline V gene are SNHLY and FYNNEI. The chain's CDR3 is CASSEATLTQYF.

Its frequency marks this clonotype as large. This sequence joins TRBV5-5 and TRBJ2-2. This CDR3 is 12 amino acids long. Germline CDR1 SGHKS, CDR2 YYEKEE (reference sequence). CDR3 protein: CASSLLGGELFF.

Its frequency marks this clonotype as medium-sized. The rearrangement joins TRBV10-3 to TRBJ2-1. Looked up from germline, CDR1 is ENHRY and CDR2 is SYGVKD. The CDR3 consists of 14 residues. CDR3 amino acids: CAIGVPGSYNEQFF.

This clonotype is called medium-sized (0.01 to 0.1%) based on its frequency. This rearrangement joins TRBV5-1 to TRBJ1-1; no DNA is available, so the TRBD1 call from TCRdb remains unchecked. This CDR3 comprises 18 residues. Germline V CDR1 and CDR2: SGHRS, YFSETQ. The CDR3 here is CASSSTPGQGFRNTEAFF.

The CDR3 protein is CSARKLAGGTYEQYF. The V and J genes are TRBV20-1 and TRBJ2-7; TCRdb's D call of TRBD2 is untestable without DNA. The CDR3 is 15 residues long. The germline gives CDR1 DFQATT, CDR2 SNEGSKA (reference sequence).

According to its frequency, this clonotype is medium-sized. The chain's CDR3 is CSADAESSYEQYF. J is TRBJ2-7 and V is TRBV20-1. The CDR3 extends over 13 amino acids. Germline V gives CDR1 DFQATT, CDR2 SNEGSKA (reference sequence).

V gene TRBV29-1 combines with J gene TRBJ2-2. The germline V gene encodes CDR1 SQVTM and CDR2 ANQGSEA. CDR3 length: 13 amino acids. The chain's CDR3 is CSVEVANTGELFF.

The chain combines TRBV7-8 with TRBJ1-6. The CDR3 has 18 amino acids. The germline V gene encodes CDR1 SGHVS and CDR2 FQNEAQ. CDR3 residues: CASSLVRLGPLRSSPLHF.

The CDR3 reads CAWSVLRQRNSPLHF. The chain recombines TRBV30 with TRBJ1-6. CDR1 is GTSNPN, CDR2 SVGIG, per germline (reference sequence). CDR3 length: 15 residues. Variable domain in full (rest from reference TRBV30 and TRBJ1-6): SQTIHQWPATLVQPVGSPLSLECTVEGTSNPNLYWYRQAAGRGLQLLFYSVGIGQISSEVPQNLSASRPQDRQFILSSKKLLLSDSGFYLCAWSVLRQRNSPLHFGNGTRLTVT.